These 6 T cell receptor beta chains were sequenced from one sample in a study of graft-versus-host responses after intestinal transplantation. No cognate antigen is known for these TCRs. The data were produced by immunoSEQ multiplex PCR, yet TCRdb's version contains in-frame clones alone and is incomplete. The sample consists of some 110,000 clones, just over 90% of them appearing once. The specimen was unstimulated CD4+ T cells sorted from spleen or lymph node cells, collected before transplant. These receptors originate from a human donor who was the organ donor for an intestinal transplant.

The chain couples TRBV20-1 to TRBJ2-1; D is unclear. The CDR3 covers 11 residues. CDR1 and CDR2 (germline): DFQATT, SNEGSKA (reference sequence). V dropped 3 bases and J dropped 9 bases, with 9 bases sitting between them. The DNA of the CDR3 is TGCAGTGCTAGTTCTATGAGTGAGCAGTTCTTC. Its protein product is CSASSMSEQFF.

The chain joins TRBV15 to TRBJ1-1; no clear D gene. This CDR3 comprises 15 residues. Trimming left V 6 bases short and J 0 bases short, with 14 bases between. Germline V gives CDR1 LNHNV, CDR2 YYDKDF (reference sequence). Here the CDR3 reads CATRGVVEMNTEAFF. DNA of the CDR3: TGTGCCACCAGAGGCGTCGTCGAGATGAACACTGAAGCTTTCTTT.

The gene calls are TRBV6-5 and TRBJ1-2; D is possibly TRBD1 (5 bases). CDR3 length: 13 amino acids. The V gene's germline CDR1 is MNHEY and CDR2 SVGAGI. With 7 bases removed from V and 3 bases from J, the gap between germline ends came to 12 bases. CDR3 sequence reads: CASKAGRDYGYTF. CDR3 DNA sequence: TGTGCCAGCAAAGCGGGGCGCGACTATGGCTACACCTTC.

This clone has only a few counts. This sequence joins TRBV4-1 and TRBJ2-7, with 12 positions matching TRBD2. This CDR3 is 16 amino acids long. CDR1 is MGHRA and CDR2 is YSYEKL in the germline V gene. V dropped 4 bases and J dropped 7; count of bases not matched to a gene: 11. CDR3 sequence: CASSRGLAGTDIEQYF. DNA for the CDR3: TGCGCCAGCAGCCGAGGACTAGCGGGGACCGATATTGAGCAGTACTTC.

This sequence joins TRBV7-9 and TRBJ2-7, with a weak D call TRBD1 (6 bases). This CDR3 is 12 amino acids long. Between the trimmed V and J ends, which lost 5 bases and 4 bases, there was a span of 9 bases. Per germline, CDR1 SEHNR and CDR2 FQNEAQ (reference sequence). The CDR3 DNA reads TGTGCCAGCAGCCCAACAGGGTACGAGCAGTACTTC. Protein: CASSPTGYEQYF. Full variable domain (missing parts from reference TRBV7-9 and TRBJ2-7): DTGVSQNPRHKITKRGQNVTFRCDPISEHNRLYWYRQTLGQGPEFLTYFQNEAQLEKSRLLSDRFSAERPKGSFSTLEIQRTEQGDSAMYLCASSPTGYEQYFGPGTRLTVT.

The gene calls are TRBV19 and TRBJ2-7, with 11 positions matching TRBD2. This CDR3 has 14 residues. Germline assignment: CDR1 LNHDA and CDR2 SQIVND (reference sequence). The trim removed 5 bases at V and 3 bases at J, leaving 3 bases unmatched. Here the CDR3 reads CASSRTSGFYEQYF. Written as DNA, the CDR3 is TGTGCCAGTAGTCGGACTAGCGGGTTCTACGAGCAGTACTTC.